The present TCR beta chain was sequenced within a study of cytomegalovirus exposure and HLA in healthy donors (dated by TCRdb to about 2017). For the wider study: An earlier analysis of approximately 600 of the donors reported 276 Gb of sequence data and 117 million unique TCR beta sequences from 150 million to 200 million T cells. Donor age, sex, ethnicity and CMV serostatus were collected together with the repertoire data. The study combined high-throughput TCR immunosequencing, statistical association of individual TCRs with disease status, and machine learning to predict cytomegalovirus infection status. In addition to the first cohort of 666 subjects, a separate validation cohort of 130 or so different subjects was used. Of the roughly 400 genotyped donors, roughly 80% were placed in the genetic ancestry cluster associated with self-reported Caucasian donors. The later analysis used no new phenotypic data to find candidate immune exposures, relying instead on TCR beta sequences and their occurrence across donors. Every discovery cohort repertoire had been produced on one sequencing platform. Typing coverage differed by locus: A, B, C, DRB1 and DQB1 were typed in about 620-630 donors, DQA1 in around 500, DPA1 in over 600, and DPB1 in roughly 450. HLA typing included class I and class II loci at four-digit resolution. The study was designed to test whether signatures of past pathogen exposure could be identified by cataloging public T cell receptors. The T cell repertoires of under 700 subjects were profiled by immunosequencing and related to cytomegalovirus serostatus. Roughly five DR-DQ haplotypes were treated as single units for association and clustering because of strong linkage in the cohort. A later genetic analysis used genome-wide SNP genotypes for about three fifths of the 666 donors, treating that subset as a discovery cohort. To decide whether each TCR beta V gene segment behaved as functional or pseudogenic, an earlier analysis of fewer than 750 of the donors relied on high-throughput TCR beta sequencing. Across 300 to 500 genotyped donors of the cohort, an average of roughly 250,000 unique TCR beta nucleotide sequences per donor were sequenced, and roughly 20% of those sequences were non-productive. An early release that covered fewer than 750 HLA-typed donors contained 300 to 350 gigabases of sequencing data and about 93 million unique TCR sequences. In a later analysis, previously published TCR beta repertoires from more than 500 donors were re-analyzed and high-resolution HLA genotyping was added so that TCR occurrence patterns could be studied. The paper's findings and limits, for the study overall: In an earlier analysis of 450 to 750 of the donors, most TCR beta V segments appeared in productive rearrangements about 87% or about 30% of the time, broadly matching IMGT annotations. Roughly 15 rarely observed V segments, including chromosome 9 orphons, were excluded from the earlier analysis of 550 to 700 of the donors because counts were too low. In this cohort, only TCR beta chains were sequenced, and detectable features were limited by the absence of alpha or paired-chain data. A further reported finding was that TCR beta sequences accurately predicted the HLA-A and HLA-B alleles for most subjects in the first cohort. In vitro tests confirmed that a few of the cytomegalovirus-associated TCR beta chains recognize cytomegalovirus antigens. CMV serostatus was the only immune exposure information available for the cohort. V-gene and J-gene trimming of TCR beta chains was associated with a missense DCLRE1C variant in a later genetic analysis, and the association was replicated in an independent cohort. Most TCR sequences were seen in very few donors, while some public TCRs were found in many individuals. A later analysis found that HLA-associated TCR beta chains were more clonally expanded and had lower generation probabilities than equally common non-associated chains. Several of the top co-occurrence clusters appeared to be linked to parvovirus B19, influenza, CMV and Epstein-Barr virus, according to a later analysis. HLA typing was unavailable for some donors at each locus, so association tests used only the typed subset. In a later genetic analysis, fewer N-insertions in productive TCRs were reported among donors in an Asian-associated ancestry cluster than the approximately 630-donor mean. It was suggested by the authors that the approach could potentially be generalized to other disease states and immunological phenotypes. Assigning TCR associations to individual alleles was difficult when HLA alleles, especially DR and DQ, strongly co-occurred. A total of fewer than 200 TCR beta chains were listed by the study as associated with cytomegalovirus. Linkage disequilibrium might explain the correlated functional status among segregating V segments, but an unknown experimental factor could not be ruled out. In a later analysis, TCR association rates were found to vary across HLA loci, with the most associated TCRs seen for DRB1 alleles and the fewest for HLA-C alleles. Roughly uniform sequencing depth across donors was assumed in presence/absence analyses, although this assumption may not hold. According to a later analysis, most CMV-associated TCR beta chains appeared to be HLA-restricted, and the HLA associations seemed to be driven largely by CMV exposure. A group of highly shared sequence variants was considered likely to be a technical artifact of the sequencing pipeline. A later analysis associated about 16,000 TCR beta sequences with specific HLA alleles at a false discovery rate of 0.05. The classifier was reported to diagnose cytomegalovirus status with high specificity and sensitivity in both the original and validation cohorts.

The library relied on the immunoSEQ multiplex PCR assay. The multiplex PCR relied on a mix of 60 forward primers for TCR Vbeta segments and 13 reverse primers for TCR Jbeta segments. Amplification of the CDR3 region of rearranged TCR beta genes was performed with a multiplex PCR assay on genomic DNA. The amplified TCR beta libraries were sequenced on the Illumina HiSeq System as 87-base-pair reads. In the paper's pipeline: Across the 600 to 700 repertoires, a later analysis counted 78 million or so unique TCR beta chains, some 11 million of which were shared by at least two donors. To remove PCR and sequencing errors, raw reads were error-corrected and collapsed into unique sequences using a nearest-neighbor algorithm that merged closely related sequences. V, D and J gene segments were assigned by aligning CDR3 sequences to IMGT reference sequences. Each retained sequence needed at least a six-nucleotide match to both a V gene segment and a J gene segment. A rearrangement counted as productive if the CDR3 had no stop codons and remained in frame with V and J, and every other rearrangement counted as non-productive. CDR3 was defined according to IMGT convention as the region running from the second conserved V-encoded cysteine to the conserved J-encoded phenylalanine. Sequences without an unambiguous match to a single V gene segment were excluded from the earlier analysis of several hundred of the donors. In an earlier analysis of 450 to 700 of the donors, V segments were called functional above 56.7% productive rearrangements and were called segregating when the between-donor standard deviation exceeded 5%. To diagnose cytomegalovirus status from the catalog of TCR beta chain sequences, a statistical classification framework was built. In a later analysis, TCR nucleotide sequences were compared against IMGT/GENE-DB human TR gene sequences so that V and J genes could be assigned. Using the TCRdist pipeline, a later analysis assigned CDR3 sequences along with most-parsimonious VDJ recombination scenarios. In a later analysis, each TCR beta chain was defined by its CDR3 amino acid sequence together with its V-gene family, and reads lacking a unique V-gene family were excluded. A later analysis removed nearly 600 highly shared, low-generation-probability nucleotide sequences to deal with suspected cross-contamination and a sequencing artifact. A later analysis calculated a clonal expansion index for each public chain from normalized within-repertoire ranks of inferred template counts. Generation probabilities in a later analysis came from a VDJ recombination model fitted to out-of-frame rearrangements, and those results were checked against IGoR. Hypergeometric tests were used in a later analysis to score TCR-TCR, TCR-HLA and TCR-CMV co-occurrence, with a repertoire-size bias correction applied to the TCR pairs. False discovery rates were estimated in a later analysis by permuting HLA or CMV assignments 20 times. In a later analysis, co-occurring TCRs were grouped using DBSCAN, and TCRdist sequence similarity was added for clustering within HLA-allele-positive subsets. Repertoires with fewer than 30,000 or more than 120,000 public chains were left out of co-occurrence clustering, as were about 5 repertoires with anomalous nucleotide sharing. This immuneACCESS table, as held by TCRdb, lists in-frame sequences with V and J called but not all clones. Of the missing ones, under half trace to an unresolved V gene in checked studies; the others have no known cause. D and trimming were read from the DNA, whereas the V and J calls and clone size are those reported in that table. The table for this sample lists roughly 100,000 clones; around 77% of them were counted only once. 6.5% to 9.5% of the sample is held by the ten biggest clonotypes.

The cohort was made up of 500 to 850 healthy bone marrow donors. All cohort members were sampled while nominally healthy, although unrecorded immune exposures were likely present. The donor tested CMV seropositive, placing the donor among the 289 seropositive members of the cohort. Every donor gave a peripheral blood sample, and the peripheral blood mononuclear cells from that sample were used for TCR beta sequencing. The Qiagen DNeasy Blood Extraction Kit was used to extract genomic DNA from the blood cell samples. Points on this clone: Which antigen it targets is not known. The record has no base qualities; no much larger clone is one base away.

The sequence came from a middle-aged woman in good health and CMV-seropositive. The source material was PBMCs.

The nucleotide sequence is given as TGTGCCAGCAGTAGGGGGACAGTTAATGAAAAACTGTTTTTT. This gives the protein CASSRGTVNEKLFF. Recombination linked TRBV6-1 to TRBJ1-4; 7 central bases correspond to TRBD1. The CDR3 starts with the cysteine, ends with the phenylalanine, and has 14 residues. CDR3 DNA is the only sequence kept; it has 42 bases, read in frame from the first base. As encoded in the germline V gene, CDR1 is MNHNS while CDR2 is SASEGT. V has 5 bases trimmed and J has 4 bases trimmed; junction bases matching no gene number 4.